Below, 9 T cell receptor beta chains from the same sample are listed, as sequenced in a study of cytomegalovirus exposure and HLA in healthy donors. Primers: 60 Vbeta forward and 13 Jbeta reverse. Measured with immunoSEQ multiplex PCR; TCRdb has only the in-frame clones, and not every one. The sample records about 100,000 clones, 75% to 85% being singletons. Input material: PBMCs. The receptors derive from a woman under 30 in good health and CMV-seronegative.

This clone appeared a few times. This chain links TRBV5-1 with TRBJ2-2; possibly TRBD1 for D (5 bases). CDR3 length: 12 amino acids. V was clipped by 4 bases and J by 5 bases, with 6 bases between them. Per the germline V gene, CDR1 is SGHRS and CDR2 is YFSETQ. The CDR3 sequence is CASSKGTGELFF. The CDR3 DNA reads TGCGCCAGCAGCAAGGGGACCGGGGAGCTGTTTTTT. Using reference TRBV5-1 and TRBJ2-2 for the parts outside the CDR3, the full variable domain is KAGVTQTPRYLIKTRGQQVTLSCSPISGHRSVSWYQQTPGQGLQFLFEYFSETQRNKGNFPGRFSGRQFSNSRSEMNVSTLELGDSALYLCASSKGTGELFFGEGSRLTVL.

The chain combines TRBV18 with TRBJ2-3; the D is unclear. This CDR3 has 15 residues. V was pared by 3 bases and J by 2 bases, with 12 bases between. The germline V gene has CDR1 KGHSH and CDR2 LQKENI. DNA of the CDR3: TGTGCCAGCTCACCGCCAGGTGCCCCCACAGATACGCAGTATTTT. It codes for CASSPPGAPTDTQYF. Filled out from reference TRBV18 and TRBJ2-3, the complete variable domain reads NAGVMQNPRHLVRRRGQEARLRCSPMKGHSHVYWYRQLPEEGLKFMVYLQKENIIDESGMPKERFSAEFPKEGPSILRIQQVVRGDSAAYFCASSPPGAPTDTQYFGPGTRLTVL.

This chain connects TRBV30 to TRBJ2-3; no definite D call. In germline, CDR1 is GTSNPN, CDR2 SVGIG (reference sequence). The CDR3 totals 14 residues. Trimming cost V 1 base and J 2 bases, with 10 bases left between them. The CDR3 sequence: CAWSEGAPTDTQYF. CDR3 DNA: TGTGCCTGGAGTGAAGGAGCCCCCACAGATACGCAGTATTTT.

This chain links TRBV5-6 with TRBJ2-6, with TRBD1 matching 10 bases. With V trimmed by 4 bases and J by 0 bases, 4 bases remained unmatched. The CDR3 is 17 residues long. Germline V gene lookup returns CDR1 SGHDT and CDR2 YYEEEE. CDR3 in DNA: TGTGCCAGCAGCGTCCGGGACAGGGGCTCTGGGGCCAACGTCCTGACTTTC. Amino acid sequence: CASSVRDRGSGANVLTF. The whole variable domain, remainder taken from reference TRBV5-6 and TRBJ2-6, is DAGVTQSPTHLIKTRGQQVTLRCSPKSGHDTVSWYQQALGQGPQFIFQYYEEEERQRGNFPDRFSGHQFPNYSSELNVNALLLGDSALYLCASSVRDRGSGANVLTFGAGSRLTVL.

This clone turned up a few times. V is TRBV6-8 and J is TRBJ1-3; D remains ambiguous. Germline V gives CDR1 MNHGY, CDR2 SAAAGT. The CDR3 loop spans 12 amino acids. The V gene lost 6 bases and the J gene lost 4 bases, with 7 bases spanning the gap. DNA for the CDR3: TGTGCCAGCAGGGTGCAGGGAAACACCATATATTTT. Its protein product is CASRVQGNTIYF.

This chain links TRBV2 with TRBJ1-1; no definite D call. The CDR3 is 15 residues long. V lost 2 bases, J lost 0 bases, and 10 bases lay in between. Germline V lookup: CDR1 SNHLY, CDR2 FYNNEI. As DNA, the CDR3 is TGTGCCAGCAGTGAAATGGTACACGTGAACACTGAAGCTTTCTTT. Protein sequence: CASSEMVHVNTEAFF.

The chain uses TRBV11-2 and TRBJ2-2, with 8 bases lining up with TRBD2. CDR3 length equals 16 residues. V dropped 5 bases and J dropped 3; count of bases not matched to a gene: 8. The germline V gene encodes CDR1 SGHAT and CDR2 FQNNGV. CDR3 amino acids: CASSPTGGTYTGELFF. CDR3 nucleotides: TGTGCCAGCAGCCCTACGGGGGGGACTTACACCGGGGAGCTGTTTTTT.

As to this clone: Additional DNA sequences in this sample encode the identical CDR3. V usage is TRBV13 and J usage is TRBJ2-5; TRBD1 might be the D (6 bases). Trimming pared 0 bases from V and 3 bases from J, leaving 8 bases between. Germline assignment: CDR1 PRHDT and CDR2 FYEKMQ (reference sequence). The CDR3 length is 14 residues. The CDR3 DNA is TGTGCCAGCAGCTTAGGACAGGGTAAAGAGACCCAGTACTTC. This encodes CASSLGQGKETQYF.

CDR3 coding DNA: TGTGCCAGCAGTCCCCTGGGACAGAGTTACGAGCAGTACTTC. It encodes CASSPLGQSYEQYF. The genes are TRBV27 and TRBJ2-7; 7 nucleotides match TRBD1. CDR3 length equals 14 residues. Unmatched junction bases numbered 8, after V lost 5 bases and J lost 4 bases. CDR1 and CDR2 from the germline V gene are MNHEY and SMNVEV (reference sequence).